The text below deals with one T cell receptor (beta chain). The antigen is unknown. This specimen comes from a study of cytomegalovirus exposure and HLA in healthy donors. Broader study findings: Within the 120 or so validation repertoires, first-cohort TCR clusters tended to co-occur, according to a later analysis. Researchers catalogued about 150 TCR beta chains as cytomegalovirus-associated.

Some clones are missing from TCRdb's copy, which holds only in-frame ones; the method was immunoSEQ multiplex PCR. The repertoire includes nearly 200,000 clones, about 79% of them detected once, and about an eighth sits in the top ten. Germline V gene data show CDR1 as MNHEY and CDR2 as SMNVEV (reference sequence). The CDR3 has 13 amino acids. V was trimmed by 6 bases and J by 2 bases, leaving 8 bases between them. The sample comprised PBMCs. This chain links TRBV27 with TRBJ2-1; D not certain. The receptor was isolated from a woman between 25 and 40 years old in good health and CMV-seropositive. The CDR3 DNA follows: TGTGCCAGCAGACAGCTAACCTACAATGAGCAGTTCTTC. Its protein is CASRQLTYNEQFF.